This is a list of T cell receptor beta chains from one sample in a study of OX40 agonist ivuxolimab in advanced cancers. Method: immunoSEQ multiplex PCR; TCRdb's copy keeps in-frame clones and lacks some. The table lists 25,000 to 30,000 clones, more than 75% of them singletons. This sample comprised CD4+ or CD8+ T cells sorted from blood, obtained in a trial of the OX40 agonist ivuxolimab. The source is an adult with an advanced solid tumor such as melanoma, head and neck, liver or kidney cancer. Each CDR3 is given with its conserved first and last residue. The D gene is left open where the match is weak. Size values are once, few and many counts, or a class for expanded clones, and some rows have none.

clone_size j_call v_call d_call cdr3_nt cdr3_aa
. TRBJ2-3 TRBV27 TRBD2 TGTGCCAGCAGTTTCTGGGCGGGGGGCTCCCCAGATACGCAGTATTTT CASSFWAGGSPDTQYF
. TRBJ2-5 TRBV28 . TGTGCCAGCAGTCGAGACGGGAGAGCTGAGACCCAGTACTTC CASSRDGRAETQYF
. TRBJ1-2 TRBV5-1 . TGCGCCAGCAGCTTGAGATCTTTCAGGGACTATGGCTACACCTTC CASSLRSFRDYGYTF
. TRBJ2-1 TRBV2 TRBD1 TGTGCCAGCAGTGAACCAGGGGGAATGAACAATGAGCAGTTCTTC CASSEPGGMNNEQFF
. TRBJ2-5 TRBV21-1 . TGTGCCAGCAGCCGCCGGGACGGGCAAGAGACCCAGTACTTC CASSRRDGQETQYF
. TRBJ1-5 TRBV6-5 . TGTGCCAGCAGTTACTCGATTTCGGGCAATCAGCCCCAGCATTTT CASSYSISGNQPQHF
. TRBJ2-7 TRBV29-1 . TGCAGCGTTGAAGAGCAGGGGGGGGTCTCCTACGAGCAGTACTTC CSVEEQGGVSYEQYF
. TRBJ2-7 TRBV5-4 TRBD1 TGTGCCAGCAGCCCAGGACCGGGACAGGGGGGGGACGAGCAGTACTTC CASSPGPGQGGDEQYF
. TRBJ1-5 TRBV7-9 . TGTGCCAGCAGCCCCGAGTTGGGGAATCAGCCCCAGCATTTT CASSPELGNQPQHF
. TRBJ2-7 TRBV5-1 . TGCGCCAGCAGCTTGTACTGGGACAACTCCTACGAGCAGTACTTC CASSLYWDNSYEQYF
. TRBJ1-5 TRBV6-6 . TGTGCCAGCAGCCCCCGGACAGCGAATCAGCCCCAGCATTTT CASSPRTANQPQHF
. TRBJ2-7 TRBV7-3 . TGTGCCAGCAGCCCTTCGGCAGCCCCTGGCGAGCAGTACTTC CASSPSAAPGEQYF
. TRBJ2-2 TRBV7-9 TRBD2 TGTGCCAGCAGCGGGACTAGCCCAAACACCGGGGAGCTGTTTTTT CASSGTSPNTGELFF
. TRBJ2-5 TRBV13 TRBD1 TGTGCCAGCAGCTCTTATTCGGACAGGTCTCAAGAGACCCAGTACTTC CASSSYSDRSQETQYF
. TRBJ2-7 TRBV19 . TGTGCCAGTACCCCCGGGGGCGGGGACTTCTACGAGCAGTACTTC CASTPGGGDFYEQYF
. TRBJ2-5 TRBV6-1 . TGTGCCAGCAGCATAATCAGGGGCCCCCAGGAGACCCAGTACTTC CASSIIRGPQETQYF
. TRBJ1-2 TRBV29-1 . TGCAGCGTCCCCTCGGAGCGTGGGCTCCTATATGGCTACACCTTC CSVPSERGLLYGYTF
few TRBJ2-3 TRBV6-5 . TGTGCCAGCAGTTCCCGTGGCTCGGACACAGATACGCAGTATTTT CASSSRGSDTDTQYF
. TRBJ1-2 TRBV7-3 . TGTGCCAGCCATAAGTGGGTGGGACGCATCTGCTACACCTTC CASHKWVGRICYTF
. TRBJ1-2 TRBV5-4 . TGTGCCAGCAGCTTGGAGCGGAGTAACTATGGCTACACCTTC CASSLERSNYGYTF